This record covers a single TCR beta chain. What it binds is not known. The source of the sample is a study of T cell responses to AZD1222 COVID-19 vaccine. Findings and limits, study-wide: None of the repertoires were sampled until the peak T cell response had passed. Females made up more of the donors, who were largely white British, and clonal diversity may have come out too low. Mapped onto spike, vaccine-associated CD4 TCRs spanned it and were dominant at 160-218 and 743-854.

This CDR3 spans 16 amino acids. V gave up 6 bases and J gave up 1 base, with 15 bases separating them. Germline V lookup: CDR1 MDHEN, CDR2 SYDVKM. This table comes from immunoSEQ multiplex PCR, and its TCRdb copy is limited to in-frame clones, with some not included. The sample has fewer than 150,000 clones, under 95% seen once. Here the sequenced sample was peripheral blood, taken on day 0 of AZD1222 vaccination. The chain couples TRBV28 to TRBJ2-2; D unclear. The source is an adult in good health. CDR3 region: CASRGFGVWNTGELFF. The DNA of the CDR3 is TGTGCCAGCAGGGGATTTGGGGTTTGGAACACCGGGGAGCTGTTTTTT.